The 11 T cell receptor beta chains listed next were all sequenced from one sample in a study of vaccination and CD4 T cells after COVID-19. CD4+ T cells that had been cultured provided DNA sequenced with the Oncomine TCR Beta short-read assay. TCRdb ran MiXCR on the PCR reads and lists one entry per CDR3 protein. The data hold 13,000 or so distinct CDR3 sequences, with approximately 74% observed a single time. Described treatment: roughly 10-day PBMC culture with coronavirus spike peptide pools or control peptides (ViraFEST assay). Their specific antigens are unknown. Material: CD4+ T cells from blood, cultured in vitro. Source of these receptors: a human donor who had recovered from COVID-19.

The CDR3 DNA reads as TGTGCCAGGATGATAGTTACGGGAGGGCGTGGCGGGGAGCTGTTTTTT. Translating gives CARMIVTGGRGGELFF. This chain connects TRBV6-2 or TRBV6-3 to TRBJ2-2; the match to TRBD2 covers 8 bases. This CDR3 is 16 amino acids long. V shed 9 bases, J shed 7 bases, and the junction held 16 bases outside the gene matches. The V gene's germline CDR1 is MNHEY and CDR2 SVGEGT.

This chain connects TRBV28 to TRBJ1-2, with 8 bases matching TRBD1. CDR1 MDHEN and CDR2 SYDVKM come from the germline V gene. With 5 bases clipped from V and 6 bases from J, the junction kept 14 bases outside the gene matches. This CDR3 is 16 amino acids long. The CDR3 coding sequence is TGTGCCAGCAGTAAATTACCGGACAGGGTAGTCGATGGCTACACCTTC. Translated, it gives CASSKLPDRVVDGYTF.

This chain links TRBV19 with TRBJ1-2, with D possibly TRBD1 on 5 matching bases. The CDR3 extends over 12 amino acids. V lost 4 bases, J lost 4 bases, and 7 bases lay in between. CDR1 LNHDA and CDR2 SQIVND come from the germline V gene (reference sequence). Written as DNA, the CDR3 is TGTGCCAGTAGTACCCAGGGCTATGGCTACACCTTC. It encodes CASSTQGYGYTF.

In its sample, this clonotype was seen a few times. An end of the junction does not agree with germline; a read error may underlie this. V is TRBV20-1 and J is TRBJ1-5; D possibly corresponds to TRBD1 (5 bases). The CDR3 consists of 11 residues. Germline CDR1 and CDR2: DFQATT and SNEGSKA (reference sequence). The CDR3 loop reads CSARGAQPQHF. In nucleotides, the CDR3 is TGCAGTGCAAGAGGGGCTCAGCCCCAGCATTTT.

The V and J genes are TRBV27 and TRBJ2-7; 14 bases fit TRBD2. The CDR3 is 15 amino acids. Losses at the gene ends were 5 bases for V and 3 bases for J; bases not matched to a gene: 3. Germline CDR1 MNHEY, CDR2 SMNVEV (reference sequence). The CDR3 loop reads CASSPGLAGGYEQYF. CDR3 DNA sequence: TGTGCCAGCAGTCCAGGACTAGCGGGAGGCTACGAGCAGTACTTC.

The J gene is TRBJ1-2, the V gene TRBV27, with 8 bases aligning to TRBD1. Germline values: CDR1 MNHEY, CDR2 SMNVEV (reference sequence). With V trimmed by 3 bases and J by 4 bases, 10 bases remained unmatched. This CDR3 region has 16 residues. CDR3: CASSFSSGTGGYGYTF. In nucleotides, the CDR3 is TGTGCCAGCAGTTTTTCTTCCGGGACAGGAGGCTATGGCTACACCTTC.

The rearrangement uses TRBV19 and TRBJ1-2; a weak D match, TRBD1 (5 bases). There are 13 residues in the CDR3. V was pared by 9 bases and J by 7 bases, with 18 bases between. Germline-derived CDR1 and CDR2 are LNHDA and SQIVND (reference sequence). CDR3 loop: CASHPGGFGGYTF. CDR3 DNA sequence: TGTGCCAGCCACCCGGGGGGTTTCGGTGGCTACACCTTC.

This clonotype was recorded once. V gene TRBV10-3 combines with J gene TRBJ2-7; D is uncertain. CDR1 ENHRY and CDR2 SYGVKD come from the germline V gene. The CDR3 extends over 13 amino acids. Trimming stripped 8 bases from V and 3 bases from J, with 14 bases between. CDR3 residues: CAIENEDGYEQYF. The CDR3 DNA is TGTGCCATCGAAAACGAGGATGGCTACGAGCAGTACTTC.

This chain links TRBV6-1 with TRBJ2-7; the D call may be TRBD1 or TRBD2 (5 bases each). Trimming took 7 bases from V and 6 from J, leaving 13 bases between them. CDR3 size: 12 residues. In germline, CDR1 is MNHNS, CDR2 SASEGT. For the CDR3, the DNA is TGTGCCAGCACCCTGGGGGTTAGCGAGCAGTACTTC. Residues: CASTLGVSEQYF.

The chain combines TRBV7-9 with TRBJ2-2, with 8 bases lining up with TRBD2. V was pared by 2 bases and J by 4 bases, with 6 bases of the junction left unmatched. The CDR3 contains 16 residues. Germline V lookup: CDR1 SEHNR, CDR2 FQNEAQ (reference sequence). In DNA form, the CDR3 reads TGTGCCAGCAGCTTAAGACTAGCGAACACCACCGGGGAGCTGTTTTTT. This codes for CASSLRLANTTGELFF.

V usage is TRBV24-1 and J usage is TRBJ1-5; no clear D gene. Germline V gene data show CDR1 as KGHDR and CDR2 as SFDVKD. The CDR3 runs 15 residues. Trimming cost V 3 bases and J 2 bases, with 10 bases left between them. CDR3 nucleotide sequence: TGTGCCACCAGTGATCCTCGGTGGGGCAATCAGCCCCAGCATTTT. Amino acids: CATSDPRWGNQPQHF.